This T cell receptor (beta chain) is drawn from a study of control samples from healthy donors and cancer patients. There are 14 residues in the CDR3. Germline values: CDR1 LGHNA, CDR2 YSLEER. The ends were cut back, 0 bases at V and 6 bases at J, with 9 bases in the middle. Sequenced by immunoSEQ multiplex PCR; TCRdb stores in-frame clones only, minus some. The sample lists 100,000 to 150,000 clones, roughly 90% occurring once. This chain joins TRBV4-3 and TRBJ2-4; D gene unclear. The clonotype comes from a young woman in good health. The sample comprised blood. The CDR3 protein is CASSQDTARNIQYF. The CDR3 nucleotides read TGCGCCAGCAGCCAAGATACGGCACGAAACATTCAGTACTTC.